The 24 T cell receptor beta chains reported below all come from one sample, sequenced in a study of cytotoxic CD8 clonotypes in ibrutinib-treated CLL. Assay used: immunoSEQ multiplex PCR; TCRdb lists only in-frame clones, some missing. The sample has approximately 15,000 clones, around 60% seen once. Specimen: PBMCs, collected before ibrutinib treatment. The receptors come from a human donor with chronic lymphocytic leukemia.

This clone occurred a few times. This rearrangement joins TRBV2 to TRBJ1-5; D remains ambiguous. The CDR3 has 15 residues. Germline assignment: CDR1 SNHLY and CDR2 FYNNEI. Between the trimmed V and J ends, which lost 6 bases and 0 bases, there was a span of 12 bases. CDR3 sequence: CASSPTRNSNQPQHF. The CDR3 region has the DNA TGTGCCAGCAGCCCCACACGAAATAGCAATCAGCCCCAGCATTTT.

This chain connects TRBV15 to TRBJ1-2, with TRBD1 as a possible D gene (6 bases). V lost 3 bases and J lost 0, with 17 bases in between. Germline-derived CDR1 and CDR2 are LNHNV and YYDKDF (reference sequence). The CDR3 has 17 residues. The CDR3 region is CATSSKRGDGPNYGYTF. The CDR3 nucleotides read TGTGCCACCAGCAGCAAAAGGGGGGACGGACCTAACTATGGCTACACCTTC.

This clone has only one observation. The chain recombines TRBV30 with TRBJ1-1; 7 bases line up with TRBD1. V lost 2 bases to trimming and J lost 5 bases; unmatched junction nucleotides: 2. Germline values: CDR1 GTSNPN, CDR2 SVGIG (reference sequence). The CDR3 covers 12 residues. As DNA, the CDR3 is TGTGCCTGGAGTCCAGGGGGAACTGAAGCTTTCTTT. Translated: CAWSPGGTEAFF.

This clone was counted only a few times. The chain recombines TRBV27 with TRBJ2-3; 8 positions match TRBD2. The ends lost 5 bases at V and 2 bases at J; junction bases unmatched: 6. The CDR3 is 15 residues long. Per the germline V gene, CDR1 is MNHEY and CDR2 is SMNVEV (reference sequence). The DNA for the CDR3 is TGTGCCAGCAGTCCCCACGGGGGGGACACAGATACGCAGTATTTT. Translated, it gives CASSPHGGDTDTQYF.

The chain links TRBV7-9 to TRBJ2-2, with TRBD1 matching 7 bases. Germline CDR1 SEHNR, CDR2 FQNEAQ (reference sequence). V lost 5 bases to trimming and J lost 8 bases; unmatched junction nucleotides: 8. The CDR3 length is 14 residues. The CDR3 DNA reads as TGTGCCAGCAGCGGAAGGACAGGTTGGGGGGAGCTGTTTTTT. Amino acids: CASSGRTGWGELFF. The entire variable domain, with the rest obtained from reference TRBV7-9 and TRBJ2-2, is as follows: DTGVSQNPRHKITKRGQNVTFRCDPISEHNRLYWYRQTLGQGPEFLTYFQNEAQLEKSRLLSDRFSAERPKGSFSTLEIQRTEQGDSAMYLCASSGRTGWGELFFGEGSRLTVL.

V gene TRBV5-1 combines with J gene TRBJ2-7; 8 bases align to TRBD1. The V gene end was trimmed by 2 bases and the J gene end by 6 bases; junction bases not matched to a gene: 13. CDR3 length: 16 amino acids. Germline assignment: CDR1 SGHRS and CDR2 YFSETQ. The CDR3 nucleotides are TGCGCCAGCAGCTTTGGGGGAAATCCGGGACAGGCCGAGCAGTACTTC. Its translation is CASSFGGNPGQAEQYF.

This chain connects TRBV6-6 to TRBJ2-3, with 13 bases matching TRBD2. Germline assignment: CDR1 MNHNY and CDR2 SVGAGI (reference sequence). After removal of 9 bases from V and 3 bases from J, the junction contained 6 bases not matched to a gene. This CDR3 comprises 15 residues. CDR3 sequence: CASRRTSGRTDTQYF. The DNA for the CDR3 is TGTGCCAGTAGAAGGACTAGCGGGAGAACAGATACGCAGTATTTT.

This clone was counted only a few times. This chain links TRBV11-2 with TRBJ2-1, with D tentatively TRBD2 (7 bases). The CDR3 contains 16 residues. The V gene's germline CDR1 is SGHAT and CDR2 FQNNGV. Trimming removed 6 bases at V and 8 bases at J, with 23 bases between. In DNA, the CDR3 is TGTGCCAGCAGGCCCCCCTCCGAGGGGGGGCGGGATGAGCAGTTCTTC. Its translation is CASRPPSEGGRDEQFF.

The chain couples TRBV27 to TRBJ2-5; TRBD1 or TRBD2 may be the D gene (5 bases each). Deletions cut 1 base from V and 1 base from J, with 10 bases between. CDR1 is MNHEY and CDR2 is SMNVEV in the germline V gene (reference sequence). This CDR3 has 15 amino acids. CDR3 in amino acids: CASSLFTGPQETQYF. The CDR3 DNA sequence: TGTGCCAGCAGTTTATTCACGGGACCCCAAGAGACCCAGTACTTC.

This clone was seen only a few times. The V call is TRBV27, the J call TRBJ1-5, with a tentative D call TRBD1 (6 bases). This CDR3 contains 14 residues. Germline V gene lookup returns CDR1 MNHEY and CDR2 SMNVEV (reference sequence). The ends were cut back, 3 bases at V and 1 base at J, with 7 bases in the middle. The CDR3 protein is CASSLGASNQPQHF. As DNA, the CDR3 is TGTGCCAGCAGTTTGGGGGCGAGCAATCAGCCCCAGCATTTT.

J is TRBJ2-7 and V is TRBV19; TRBD2 is a possible D gene (6 bases). The germline V gene encodes CDR1 LNHDA and CDR2 SQIVND (reference sequence). CDR3 length equals 15 residues. Trimming took 0 bases from V and 5 from J, leaving 14 bases between them. The CDR3 DNA reads as TGTGCCAGTAGTATAGAGGCTAGGAGGGGCCACGAGCAGTACTTC. Protein product: CASSIEARRGHEQYF.

This clone showed up just a few times. CDR3 sequence: CASSLVQGAIQGYTF. The CDR3 nucleotides read TGCGCCAGCAGCTTAGTACAGGGGGCGATCCAGGGCTACACCTTC. This chain links TRBV5-1 with TRBJ1-2, with 9 bases matching TRBD1. The germline gives CDR1 SGHRS, CDR2 YFSETQ. V shed 2 bases, J shed 8 bases, and the junction held 10 bases outside the gene matches. CDR3 length: 15 amino acids.

This clone was detected a few times. The genes are TRBV11-2 and TRBJ1-6; D gene ambiguous. In germline, CDR1 is SGHAT, CDR2 FQNNGV. The CDR3 runs 11 residues. V lost 1 base and J lost 13, with 5 bases in between. CDR3 coding DNA: TGTGCCAGCAGCTTAGGGGTGCCCCTCCACTTT. Its protein product is CASSLGVPLHF. The full variable domain, rest sourced from reference TRBV11-2 and TRBJ1-6, is EAGVAQSPRYKIIEKRQSVAFWCNPISGHATLYWYQQILGQGPKLLIQFQNNGVVDDSQLPKDRFSAERLKGVDSTLKIQPAKLEDSAVYLCASSLGVPLHFGNGTRLTVT.

This rearrangement joins TRBV11-2 to TRBJ1-6, with TRBD1 as a possible D gene (6 bases). This CDR3 is 17 amino acids long. V lost 6 bases, J lost 3 bases, and 18 bases lay in between. Germline CDR1 is SGHAT and CDR2 is FQNNGV. CDR3: CASSPDRSLNYNSPLHF. The CDR3 nucleotides are TGTGCCAGCAGTCCGGACAGATCTTTAAACTATAATTCACCCCTCCACTTT. The complete variable domain, with remaining parts taken from reference TRBV11-2 and TRBJ1-6, reads EAGVAQSPRYKIIEKRQSVAFWCNPISGHATLYWYQQILGQGPKLLIQFQNNGVVDDSQLPKDRFSAERLKGVDSTLKIQPAKLEDSAVYLCASSPDRSLNYNSPLHFGNGTRLTVT.

This sequence joins TRBV9 and TRBJ1-1, with D possibly being TRBD1 (5 bases). The CDR3 length is 14 residues. The V gene's germline CDR1 is SGDLS and CDR2 YYNGEE. The V and J ends lost 0 bases and 8 bases respectively, with 14 bases between them. Written as DNA, the CDR3 is TGTGCCAGCAGCGTAGGGACAAATAACGCCGAAGCTTTCTTT. Translation gives CASSVGTNNAEAFF.

The sample holds many counts of this clone. This chain connects TRBV5-4 to TRBJ2-7; 7 nucleotides line up with TRBD2. Trimming at V came to 0 bases and at J to 3 bases, leaving 9 bases not matched to a gene. CDR1 and CDR2 from the germline V gene are SGHNT and YYREEE (reference sequence). This CDR3 is built from 16 residues. The CDR3 DNA reads as TGTGCCAGCAGCTTGGGTTCAGGACTAGAGCTCTACGAGCAGTACTTC. It is translated as CASSLGSGLELYEQYF.

A remark on this clone: The identical CDR3 is also encoded by other nucleotide sequences in the sample. The chain uses TRBV7-9 and TRBJ1-1; 9 bases match TRBD1. The V gene's germline CDR1 is SEHNR and CDR2 FQNEAQ (reference sequence). Unmatched junction bases numbered 4, after V lost 5 bases and J lost 0 bases. This CDR3 is built from 15 residues. The CDR3 protein is CASSAGQGMNTEAFF. CDR3 coding DNA: TGTGCCAGCAGCGCGGGACAGGGAATGAACACTGAAGCTTTCTTT. The variable domain in full, completed from reference TRBV7-9 and TRBJ1-1, reads DTGVSQNPRHKITKRGQNVTFRCDPISEHNRLYWYRQTLGQGPEFLTYFQNEAQLEKSRLLSDRFSAERPKGSFSTLEIQRTEQGDSAMYLCASSAGQGMNTEAFFGQGTRLTVV.

This clone was found once. The chain is built from TRBV5-1 and TRBJ2-4, with TRBD2 matching 11 bases. This CDR3 has 14 residues. V was pared by 5 bases and J by 9 bases, with 7 bases of the junction left unmatched. Germline V lookup: CDR1 SGHRS, CDR2 YFSETQ. This CDR3 reads CASRDASGGSIQYF. CDR3 nucleotide sequence: TGCGCCAGCAGGGATGCTAGCGGGGGGAGCATTCAGTACTTC.

The chain recombines TRBV11-2 with TRBJ2-7, with D hard to call. Germline CDR1 is SGHAT and CDR2 is FQNNGV. There are 13 residues in the CDR3. Trimming left V 6 bases short and J 4 bases short, with 13 bases between. CDR3 amino acids: CASSYLREYEQYF. CDR3 nucleotides: TGTGCCAGCAGTTATTTACGAGAGTACGAGCAGTACTTC.

In this sample, this clone turned up a few times. A far larger clone is one nucleotide away, so this likely arose from a read error. The chain couples TRBV5-1 to TRBJ2-7; a possible D gene is TRBD2 (5 bases). Trimming took off 2 bases at V and 5 bases at J, with 11 bases between the two ends. Germline CDR1 is SGHRS and CDR2 is YFSETQ. This CDR3 comprises 13 residues. CDR3 loop: CASSFGVRNEQYF. The DNA of the CDR3 is TGCGCCAGCAGCTTCGGGGTGAGGAACGAGCAGTACTTC.

V gene TRBV5-1 combines with J gene TRBJ1-2; unclear D gene. CDR1 is SGHRS, CDR2 YFSETQ, per germline. This CDR3 has 15 amino acids. Trimming shortened V by 0 bases and J by 0 bases, and 9 bases separated the two germline ends. The CDR3 region has the DNA TGCGCCAGCAGCTTGGACACCATAACTAACTATGGCTACACCTTC. It is translated as CASSLDTITNYGYTF. The full variable domain, completed using reference TRBV5-1 and TRBJ1-2, is KAGVTQTPRYLIKTRGQQVTLSCSPISGHRSVSWYQQTPGQGLQFLFEYFSETQRNKGNFPGRFSGRQFSNSRSEMNVSTLELGDSALYLCASSLDTITNYGYTFGSGTRLTVV.

As DNA, the CDR3 is TGTGCCAGCAGCTTGGCAGGGGGTAAAGAAAAACTGTTTTTT. Encoded protein: CASSLAGGKEKLFF. The chain is built from TRBV5-6 and TRBJ1-4, with 7 bases lining up with TRBD1. Losses at the gene ends were 0 bases for V and 8 bases for J; bases not matched to a gene: 4. The CDR3 is made up of 14 amino acids. Germline V CDR1 and CDR2: SGHDT, YYEEEE.

The V call is TRBV18, the J call TRBJ2-7, with D unresolved. CDR1 is KGHSH and CDR2 is LQKENI in the germline V gene. This CDR3 comprises 12 residues. Trimming pared 2 bases from V and 11 bases from J, leaving 13 bases between. CDR3 protein: CASSPNPGREYF. The CDR3 coding sequence is TGTGCCAGCTCACCAAACCCCGGTCGGGAGTACTTC.

This chain joins TRBV4-1 and TRBJ2-5; 9 nucleotides agree with TRBD2. Germline CDR1 reads MGHRA; CDR2 reads YSYEKL. The CDR3 contains 16 residues. V dropped 0 bases and J dropped 2; count of bases not matched to a gene: 4. Written as DNA, the CDR3 is TGCGCCAGCAGCCAAGATCCTGCGGGGGGGCAAGAGACCCAGTACTTC. Translated: CASSQDPAGGQETQYF.